These 18 T cell receptor beta chains were sequenced from one sample in a study of blood T cell repertoires in COVID-19. Repertoires were generated with immunoSEQ multiplex PCR, while TCRdb's copy carries only in-frame clones and drops some. The sample holds approximately 490,000 clones, about 88% seen once. The sample taken for sequencing was PBMCs or T cells enriched from blood (not recorded which). The receptors come from a woman aged 55 to 70 who had recovered from COVID-19.

V usage is TRBV5-1 and J usage is TRBJ2-7, with TRBD1 matching over 11 bases. V lost 4 bases, J lost 3 bases, and 6 bases stayed unmatched. CDR1 is SGHRS, CDR2 YFSETQ, per germline. The CDR3 spans 15 residues. The chain's CDR3 is CASSTRTGGGYEQYF. CDR3 nucleotides: TGCGCCAGCAGCACCCGGACAGGGGGCGGCTACGAGCAGTACTTC.

The J gene is TRBJ1-5, the V gene TRBV10-3, with 9 positions matching TRBD1. Unmatched junction bases numbered 0, after V lost 2 bases and J lost 4 bases. There are 14 residues in the CDR3. CDR1 is ENHRY and CDR2 is SYGVKD in the germline V gene. CDR3 region: CAISEGQGNQPQHF. CDR3 nucleotides: TGTGCCATCAGTGAGGGACAGGGGAATCAGCCCCAGCATTTT.

The V call is TRBV19, the J call TRBJ1-4, with 9 nucleotides matching TRBD1. CDR1 is LNHDA, CDR2 SQIVND, per germline (reference sequence). The CDR3 is made up of 14 amino acids. The V gene end was trimmed by 6 bases and the J gene end by 8 bases; junction bases not matched to a gene: 7. The DNA of the CDR3 is TGTGCCAGTAGACCGACAGGGGGGGGAGAAAAACTGTTTTTT. It specifies CASRPTGGGEKLFF.

The chain joins TRBV2 to TRBJ1-1, with D perhaps matching TRBD1 (6 bases). In germline, CDR1 is SNHLY, CDR2 FYNNEI. V shed 6 bases and J shed 2 bases, with 13 bases lying between them. CDR3 size: 14 residues. DNA of the CDR3: TGTGCCAGCAGAGTTGACAGGCTAAACACTGAAGCTTTCTTT. It codes for CASRVDRLNTEAFF.

This chain uses TRBV5-1 with TRBJ2-5; 7 nucleotides line up with TRBD2. The CDR3 totals 16 residues. Looked up from germline, CDR1 is SGHRS and CDR2 is YFSETQ. Losses at the gene ends were 2 bases for V and 1 base for J; bases not matched to a gene: 8. DNA of the CDR3: TGCGCCAGCAGCTTACTATCGGCTAGCGGCCAAGAGACCCAGTACTTC. This codes for CASSLLSASGQETQYF.

This clone was detected once. V usage is TRBV2 and J usage is TRBJ1-1, with a possible D match to TRBD1 (6 bases). In germline, CDR1 is SNHLY, CDR2 FYNNEI. Trimming removed 2 bases from V and 4 bases from J, with 11 bases in between. The CDR3 is 14 residues long. The CDR3 protein is CASSETRGGTEAFF. As DNA, the CDR3 is TGTGCCAGCAGTGAAACCAGGGGTGGCACTGAAGCTTTCTTT.

V is TRBV5-1 and J is TRBJ2-2; 8 bases map to TRBD1. CDR3 size: 15 residues. Germline-derived CDR1 and CDR2 are SGHRS and YFSETQ. J lost 4 bases, V lost 0 bases, and 2 bases had no gene match. CDR3 region: CASSLEQGGTGELFF. As DNA, the CDR3 is TGCGCCAGCAGCTTGGAACAGGGGGGCACCGGGGAGCTGTTTTTT. Looking up the rest from reference TRBV5-1 and TRBJ2-2 gives the full variable domain: KAGVTQTPRYLIKTRGQQVTLSCSPISGHRSVSWYQQTPGQGLQFLFEYFSETQRNKGNFPGRFSGRQFSNSRSEMNVSTLELGDSALYLCASSLEQGGTGELFFGEGSRLTVL.

The chain recombines TRBV11-2 with TRBJ2-3; 7 nucleotides match TRBD1. V was clipped by 3 bases and J by 0 bases; unmatched bases: 9. The germline V gene encodes CDR1 SGHAT and CDR2 FQNNGV. The CDR3 length is 17 residues. In nucleotides, the CDR3 is TGTGCCAGCAGCTTGACCGAGGACAGGTCGAGCACAGATACGCAGTATTTT. Protein: CASSLTEDRSSTDTQYF.

This clone is a singleton in its sample. The chain couples TRBV30 to TRBJ1-3; D unresolved. CDR1 and CDR2 from the germline V gene are GTSNPN and SVGIG (reference sequence). The CDR3 sequence is 14 residues long. The V end lost 2 bases, the J end lost 3 bases, and 11 bases lay between the germline ends. The CDR3 loop is CAWSREAYGNTIYF. CDR3 DNA sequence: TGTGCCTGGAGTAGGGAGGCGTATGGAAACACCATATATTTT.

This chain links TRBV14 with TRBJ1-3, with D unresolved. V lost 0 bases and J 0 bases, leaving 9 bases between the germline ends. This CDR3 has 16 residues. The germline V gene has CDR1 SGHDN and CDR2 FVKESK. CDR3 in DNA: TGTGCCAGCAGCCAAGATCTAGTGGCCTCTGGAAACACCATATATTTT. Its translation: CASSQDLVASGNTIYF.

The CDR3 protein is CSVLPDRGFYNEQFF. As DNA, the CDR3 is TGCAGCGTCCTGCCCGACAGGGGGTTTTACAATGAGCAGTTCTTC. J is TRBJ2-1 and V is TRBV29-1; 9 positions agree with TRBD1. Germline assignment: CDR1 SQVTM and CDR2 ANQGSEA. The CDR3 runs to 15 residues. The trim removed 6 bases at V and 4 bases at J, leaving 10 bases unmatched.

This chain links TRBV25-1 with TRBJ1-1; 9 nucleotides line up with TRBD1. With 2 bases clipped from V and 4 bases from J, the junction kept 5 bases outside the gene matches. The length of the CDR3 is 15 residues. The germline gives CDR1 MGHDK, CDR2 SYGVNS. The CDR3 sequence: CASSEGDRVGTEAFF. In nucleotides, the CDR3 is TGTGCCAGCAGTGAAGGGGACAGGGTTGGCACTGAAGCTTTCTTT.

This chain joins TRBV5-6 and TRBJ1-2; tentatively, D is TRBD1 (6 bases). Trimming took off 1 base at V and 3 bases at J, with 13 bases between the two ends. The CDR3 has 15 residues. Germline loops: CDR1 SGHDT, CDR2 YYEEEE. The CDR3 reads CASSLLRGGDYGYTF. The CDR3 DNA follows: TGTGCCAGCAGCTTGCTTAGAGGGGGAGACTATGGCTACACCTTC.

The chain combines TRBV2 with TRBJ2-3; 8 bases map to TRBD2. The CDR3 contains 16 residues. Losses at the gene ends were 9 bases for V and 2 bases for J; bases not matched to a gene: 13. Germline CDR1 is SNHLY and CDR2 is FYNNEI. CDR3 sequence: CASTTSAGGFTDTQYF. DNA for the CDR3: TGTGCCAGTACCACTTCCGCGGGGGGTTTCACAGATACGCAGTATTTT.

The gene calls are TRBV11-2 and TRBJ1-3, with 7 bases fitting TRBD1. CDR3 length equals 16 residues. Germline-derived CDR1 and CDR2 are SGHAT and FQNNGV. The ends lost 3 bases at V and 3 bases at J; junction bases unmatched: 8. DNA of the CDR3: TGTGCCAGCAGCTTCCGACAGGGAGAGGTTGGAAACACCATATATTTT. Residues: CASSFRQGEVGNTIYF.

The V call is TRBV11-2, the J call TRBJ2-7, with TRBD2 matching 8 bases. CDR3 length equals 16 residues. CDR1 is SGHAT, CDR2 FQNNGV, per germline. J gave up 2 bases and V 1 base, and 7 bases lay outside the gene matches. The CDR3 DNA reads as TGTGCCAGCAGCTTAGTCTCGGCGGGGGGAACCTACGAGCAGTACTTC. Its translation is CASSLVSAGGTYEQYF.

In regard to this clone: An end of the junction differs from the germline gene, which may be a read error. The chain recombines TRBV2 with TRBJ1-2; tentative D call: TRBD1 (5 bases). The CDR3 is 16 residues long. Looked up from germline, CDR1 is SNHLY and CDR2 is FYNNEI. This CDR3 reads CASRRLLGGSNSGYTF. The CDR3 DNA is TGTGCCAGCAGACGACTTTTGGGGGGATCTAACTCTGGCTACACCTTC.

The V call is TRBV5-1, the J call TRBJ2-7, with D tentatively TRBD2 (6 bases). CDR3 length: 16 amino acids. CDR1 is SGHRS, CDR2 YFSETQ, per germline. V was clipped by 2 bases and J by 4 bases, with 19 bases between them. The CDR3 is CASSFGPFDGGYEQYF. DNA of the CDR3: TGCGCCAGCAGCTTTGGGCCCTTCGACGGAGGGTACGAGCAGTACTTC.